This T cell receptor (beta chain) comes out of a study of blood T cell repertoires in COVID-19. The ends lost 4 bases at V and 2 bases at J; junction bases unmatched: 2. Germline CDR1 reads MNHEY; CDR2 reads SMNVEV (reference sequence). This CDR3 has 15 residues. As processed by the authors: For nucleated cells, counts were estimated from reference gene primer amplification. Some clones are missing from TCRdb's copy, which holds only in-frame ones; the method was immunoSEQ multiplex PCR. From that table come the V and J calls and clone size; the DNA was used to work out D and trimming. This sample has about 190,000 clones, with 84% found just once.

Sequenced: peripheral blood. The chain employs TRBV27 and TRBJ2-3; 11 bases fit TRBD1. This receptor was identified in a human donor in a cohort sampled during active COVID-19. The CDR3 DNA reads TGTGCCAGCAGTTGGGGACAGGGGGTCACAGATACGCAGTATTTT. Its protein is CASSWGQGVTDTQYF.